Listed here are 27 T cell receptor beta chains from one sample, sequenced in a study of shared clonotypes between healthy human individuals. Here immunoSEQ multiplex PCR was the method, and the copy in TCRdb shows in-frame clones only, minus some. The table records 400,000 to 550,000 clones, around 79% of them present only once. The material sequenced was PBMCs. These receptors all come from a middle-aged woman in good health. Some clones in this sample may be carry-over from other donors' samples.

The CDR3 sequence: CATSSRGGGTQYF. The CDR3 DNA is TGTGCCACCAGCAGTCGGGGAGGGGGGACCCAGTACTTC. This chain links TRBV15 with TRBJ2-5, with D possibly TRBD2 on 7 matching bases. V dropped 3 bases and J dropped 7 bases, with 12 bases sitting between them. Per the germline V gene, CDR1 is LNHNV and CDR2 is YYDKDF (reference sequence). This CDR3 region has 13 residues.

The chain links TRBV6-6 to TRBJ2-5; 7 nucleotides line up with TRBD1. In germline, CDR1 is MNHNY, CDR2 SVGAGI (reference sequence). Trimming took 2 bases from V and 5 from J; bases not matched to a gene: 5. The CDR3 covers 14 residues. CDR3 sequence (DNA): TGTGCCAGCAGTTACGACAGGGCGGCGGAGACCCAGTACTTC. Residues: CASSYDRAAETQYF.

The chain employs TRBV4-2 and TRBJ2-1, with TRBD2 matching over 12 bases. V dropped 5 bases and J dropped 9; count of bases not matched to a gene: 8. CDR1 LGHNA and CDR2 YNFKEQ come from the germline V gene. The CDR3 contains 15 residues. The CDR3 loop reads CASSGLAGGNGEQFF. The CDR3 DNA reads TGTGCCAGCAGCGGTCTAGCGGGAGGGAACGGTGAGCAGTTCTTC.

This clone was detected once. V gene TRBV4-3 combines with J gene TRBJ1-2, with D unclear. Germline V gene lookup returns CDR1 LGHNA and CDR2 YSLEER. The CDR3 totals 15 residues. Between the trimmed V and J ends, which lost 0 bases and 1 base, there was a span of 9 bases. DNA for the CDR3: TGCGCCAGCAGCCAAGATTGGGGAGTTAACTATGGCTACACCTTC. Protein sequence: CASSQDWGVNYGYTF.

This clone was seen only a few times. This chain connects TRBV4-1 to TRBJ1-5; D perhaps matches TRBD1 (5 bases). Trimming took 0 bases from V and 6 from J, leaving 12 bases between them. The CDR3 loop spans 15 amino acids. Germline CDR1 and CDR2: MGHRA and YSYEKL. The CDR3 DNA reads as TGCGCCAGCAGCCAAGATGCGGCAGGGCTTCAGCCCCAGCATTTT. It is translated as CASSQDAAGLQPQHF.

Here the CDR3 DNA reads TGTGCCAGCAGCAAAATCCTAGCGGAGCGCTACAATGAGCAGTTCTTC. Translated, it gives CASSKILAERYNEQFF. The rearrangement joins TRBV21-1 to TRBJ2-1; TRBD2 is the table's D call, not checked against the DNA. TRBV21-1 is a pseudogene segment. This CDR3 is 16 amino acids long.

The V call is TRBV5-1, the J call TRBJ2-7, with D tentatively TRBD1 or TRBD2 (5 bases each). The V and J ends lost 1 base and 5 bases respectively, with 16 bases between them. The CDR3 has 15 residues. CDR1 SGHRS and CDR2 YFSETQ come from the germline V gene. This CDR3 is CASSLLGESDNEQYF. CDR3 sequence (DNA): TGCGCCAGCAGCTTGTTGGGGGAAAGCGACAACGAGCAGTACTTC.

The V and J genes are TRBV7-2 and TRBJ2-7; 16 nucleotides align to TRBD2. V shed 4 bases, J shed 5 bases, and the junction held 14 bases outside the gene matches. Germline lookup yields CDR1 SGHTA and CDR2 FQGNSA. The CDR3 sequence is 19 residues long. CDR3 sequence reads: CASSSEGTSGRVPSHEQYF. Here the CDR3 DNA reads TGTGCCAGCAGCTCTGAGGGGACTAGCGGGAGGGTGCCCAGCCACGAGCAGTACTTC.

This clone was seen at least ten times. J is TRBJ1-2 and V is TRBV2; 7 bases line up with TRBD1. Trimming at V came to 8 bases and at J to 4 bases, leaving 4 bases not matched to a gene. The CDR3 covers 12 residues. Germline loops: CDR1 SNHLY, CDR2 FYNNEI. The CDR3 sequence is CASDRDGYGYTF. The CDR3, as DNA: TGTGCCAGCGACAGGGATGGCTATGGCTACACCTTC.

The rearrangement uses TRBV28 and TRBJ2-2; no firm D call. Trimming stripped 3 bases from V and 5 bases from J, with 22 bases between. Germline V gives CDR1 MDHEN, CDR2 SYDVKM. The CDR3 is 18 amino acids. The CDR3 reads CASSLVSFRLIRTGELFF. The CDR3 DNA follows: TGTGCCAGCAGTTTGGTTTCGTTCAGGCTAATTAGGACCGGGGAGCTGTTTTTT.

The chain recombines TRBV5-1 with TRBJ2-2; 8 bases fit TRBD1. The CDR3 length is 15 residues. The junction had 2 bases not matched to a gene; V was cut back by 0 bases and J by 4 bases. Germline V CDR1 and CDR2: SGHRS, YFSETQ. In DNA, the CDR3 is TGCGCCAGCAGCTTGGGCGGGACAGGCACCGGGGAGCTGTTTTTT. Protein product: CASSLGGTGTGELFF.

The chain couples TRBV5-4 to TRBJ2-7, with D perhaps matching TRBD2 (6 bases). The length of the CDR3 is 13 residues. The V end lost 5 bases, the J end lost 4 bases, and 13 bases lay between the germline ends. Germline assignment: CDR1 SGHNT and CDR2 YYREEE (reference sequence). CDR3 DNA sequence: TGTGCCAGCAGGGGTAGCGGAGCTTACGAGCAGTACTTC. This sequence encodes CASRGSGAYEQYF.

The gene calls are TRBV29-1 and TRBJ1-1; D remains unclear. The germline V gene encodes CDR1 SQVTM and CDR2 ANQGSEA. The ends were cut back, 7 bases at V and 3 bases at J, with 6 bases in the middle. The CDR3 extends over 10 amino acids. The CDR3 is CSGRDTEAFF. The CDR3 region has the DNA TGCAGCGGTAGGGACACTGAAGCTTTCTTT.

This clone was detected only a few times. The CDR3 nucleotides read TGTGCCAGCAGCTTGATGAGGGGACAAGGGAATGAAAAACTGTTTTTT. As protein: CASSLMRGQGNEKLFF. The chain joins TRBV7-2 to TRBJ1-4, with D tentatively TRBD1 (6 bases). Germline CDR1 reads SGHTA; CDR2 reads FQGNSA. The CDR3 is 16 amino acids. Trimming cost V 3 bases and J 5 bases, with 16 bases left between them.

The chain has TRBV11-2 and TRBJ1-4; 10 bases fit TRBD1. Germline CDR1 reads SGHAT; CDR2 reads FQNNGV. J gave up 3 bases and V 5 bases, and 6 bases lay outside the gene matches. This CDR3 spans 16 amino acids. The CDR3 region is CASSQGTGAPNEKLFF. The CDR3 nucleotides are TGTGCCAGCAGCCAAGGGACAGGGGCCCCTAATGAAAAACTGTTTTTT.

This clone was recorded only once. A much larger clone differs by one base, so this may be a read error. This chain uses TRBV5-1 with TRBJ2-5; D could derive from TRBD1 or TRBD2 (5 bases each). The CDR3 contains 13 residues. Between the trimmed V and J ends, which lost 2 bases and 1 base, there was a span of 6 bases. Per germline, CDR1 SGHRS and CDR2 YFSETQ. CDR3 sequence: CASSFGGQETQYF. The CDR3 DNA reads TGCGCCAGCAGCTTTGGGGGCCAAGAGACCCAGTACTTC.

This sequence joins TRBV7-2 and TRBJ2-3, with 13 bases that match TRBD2. This CDR3 spans 16 amino acids. CDR1 is SGHTA and CDR2 is FQGNSA in the germline V gene. The J segment lost 3 bases and the V segment lost 5 bases, leaving 5 bases of the junction unmatched. CDR3 amino acids: CASSTRTSGGTDTQYF. The CDR3 nucleotides read TGTGCCAGCAGCACCCGGACTAGCGGGGGAACAGATACGCAGTATTTT.

CDR3 sequence (DNA): TGTGCCAGCAGCGTAGACGGCGGGAGGGCCTATGAGCAGTTCTTC. This gives the protein CASSVDGGRAYEQFF. The V gene is TRBV9, the J gene TRBJ2-1; 9 bases align to TRBD2. The ends lost 0 bases at V and 8 bases at J; junction bases unmatched: 6. The CDR3 runs 15 residues. Germline values: CDR1 SGDLS, CDR2 YYNGEE. Combining the CDR3 with reference TRBV9 and TRBJ2-1 gives the whole variable domain DSGVTQTPKHLITATGQRVTLRCSPRSGDLSVYWYQQSLDQGLQFLIQYYNGEERAKGNILERFSAQQFPDLHSELNLSSLELGDSALYFCASSVDGGRAYEQFFGPGTRLTVL.

V is TRBV7-2 and J is TRBJ2-3; D perhaps matches TRBD2 (6 bases). With 5 bases removed from V and 12 bases from J, the gap between germline ends came to 15 bases. Germline V gives CDR1 SGHTA, CDR2 FQGNSA. The CDR3 sequence is 12 residues long. The CDR3 DNA reads TGTGCCAGCAGCACCCGGCCGGGACTCCAGTATTTT. It yields the protein CASSTRPGLQYF.

The rearrangement joins TRBV25-1 to TRBJ2-1, with D unresolved. The CDR3 contains 14 residues. Trimming took off 4 bases at V and 4 bases at J, with 11 bases between the two ends. CDR1 and CDR2 from the germline V gene are MGHDK and SYGVNS. The CDR3 coding sequence is TGTGCCAGCAGTGGGGTAATGGAGTACAATGAGCAGTTCTTC. Its protein product is CASSGVMEYNEQFF.

This chain connects TRBV7-2 to TRBJ2-7; D is undetermined. Germline CDR1 SGHTA, CDR2 FQGNSA. CDR3 size: 13 residues. V was shortened by 1 base and J by 3 bases, with 7 bases between the two germline ends. Written as DNA, the CDR3 is TGTGCCAGCAGCTTAGGTGATGGCTACGAGCAGTACTTC. Its protein product is CASSLGDGYEQYF. Full variable domain (remainder filled in from reference TRBV7-2 and TRBJ2-7): GAGVSQSPSNKVTEKGKDVELRCDPISGHTALYWYRQSLGQGLEFLIYFQGNSAPDKSGLPSDRFSAERTGGSVSTLTIQRTQQEDSAVYLCASSLGDGYEQYFGPGTRLTVT.

The chain is built from TRBV5-1 and TRBJ1-3, with 8 nucleotides matching TRBD1. V was pared by 0 bases and J by 8 bases, with 7 bases of the junction left unmatched. CDR3 length equals 15 residues. Germline V gene data show CDR1 as SGHRS and CDR2 as YFSETQ. CDR3 amino acids: CASSLAQGAGDTIYF. In nucleotides, the CDR3 is TGCGCCAGCAGCTTGGCCCAGGGGGCCGGGGACACCATATATTTT.

This clone appeared once. The chain couples TRBV14 to TRBJ2-7; 12 bases are a match to TRBD2. The CDR3 contains 16 residues. Trimming removed 4 bases from V and 0 bases from J; junction bases left unmatched: 4. Germline V gene data show CDR1 as SGHDN and CDR2 as FVKESK. CDR3 region: CASSPTSGSSSYEQYF. The CDR3 nucleotides are TGTGCCAGCAGCCCGACTAGCGGGAGTAGCTCCTACGAGCAGTACTTC.

CDR3 loop: CASSSAGGSSPLHF. CDR3 DNA sequence: TGTGCCAGCAGTTCGGCCGGTGGGAGCTCACCCCTCCACTTT. This rearrangement joins TRBV28 to TRBJ1-6; D unresolved. Germline V gene lookup returns CDR1 MDHEN and CDR2 SYDVKM. The CDR3 spans 14 residues. V was shortened by 4 bases and J by 10 bases, with 14 bases between the two germline ends.

The chain carries TRBV7-9 and TRBJ2-1; 10 bases fit TRBD2. Trimming at V came to 4 bases and at J to 6 bases, leaving 15 bases not matched to a gene. The V gene's germline CDR1 is SEHNR and CDR2 FQNEAQ (reference sequence). CDR3 length: 18 residues. CDR3 residues: CASSSINLAGAAINEQFF. The CDR3 DNA is TGTGCCAGCAGCTCCATTAACCTAGCGGGAGCAGCTATCAATGAGCAGTTCTTC.

The rearrangement uses TRBV7-2 and TRBJ2-1; D gene ambiguous. The ends were cut back, 0 bases at V and 1 base at J, with 7 bases in the middle. Germline V lookup: CDR1 SGHTA, CDR2 FQGNSA. The CDR3 runs to 15 residues. DNA of the CDR3: TGTGCCAGCAGCTTAGCGGCGATTTCCTACAATGAGCAGTTCTTC. It encodes CASSLAAISYNEQFF.

The chain links TRBV5-4 to TRBJ2-1; D is unresolved. From germline, CDR1 is SGHNT and CDR2 YYREEE (reference sequence). Trimming shortened V by 4 bases and J by 5 bases, and 7 bases separated the two germline ends. CDR3 length: 12 residues. This CDR3 is CASSLRDNEQFF. The CDR3 coding sequence is TGTGCCAGCAGCCTCCGGGACAATGAGCAGTTCTTC.